In this sample, the clone carrying this T cell receptor (beta chain) turned up a few times. Its antigen is as yet unknown. The data derive from a study of T cells after yellow fever vaccination. Study-wide context: Any fraction with a low cell number was prepared using SMART-Seq v4 Ultra Low Input. Study results and caveats: Only a minor proportion of clonotypes was detected across both CD4 and CD8 compartments.

UMIs and a universal primer site were added when TCR cDNA was made by 5'RACE template switching. Via MiXCR, TCRdb re-called the 5' RACE reads, giving one row per CDR3 protein. The table has about 350,000 distinct CDR3 sequences, around a tenth seen once. The CDR3 has 15 residues. CDR1 KGHSH and CDR2 LQKENI come from the germline V gene. V dropped 5 bases and J dropped 2 bases, with 14 bases sitting between them. The chain has TRBV18 and TRBJ2-3; D not resolved. The source of this sequence is a man between 18 and 29 years old who received the YFV17D yellow fever vaccine. Sequencing used PBMCs, obtained on the day of the first yellow fever vaccination. The CDR3 nucleotides are TGTGCCAGCTCATTGGCCGGGCCAATCACAGATACGCAGTATTTT. Translated, it gives CASSLAGPITDTQYF.